The sequence of this T cell receptor beta chain was determined in a study of cytomegalovirus exposure and HLA in healthy donors. Study-level findings and limits: When a later analysis compared HLA-associated TCR beta chains with equally common others, the HLA-associated chains turned out to be more clonally expanded and to have lower generation probabilities.

Germline CDR1 reads SGHTA; CDR2 reads FQGTGA. This CDR3 region has 16 residues. In the case of this clone: Its cognate antigen is unknown. Sequence at one end of the junction differs from germline and may be a read error. Within the sample, other DNA sequences also encode this same CDR3.

60 Vbeta and 13 Jbeta primers were used in PCR. Sequencing was performed with immunoSEQ multiplex PCR; in TCRdb, only in-frame clones are kept and a portion is missing. Of 95,000 to 150,000 clones in the sample, approximately 72% were seen once. The source of this sequence is a man aged 55 to 70 in good health and CMV-seropositive. Sequenced: PBMCs. The J gene is TRBJ2-2, the V gene TRBV7-3; TRBD2 matches 12 bases. The CDR3 loop reads CASSPLTSGGSGELFF. CDR3 sequence (DNA): TGTGCCAGCAGCCCGTTAACTAGCGGGGGGTCCGGGGAGCTGTTCTTT. Variable domain in full (rest from reference TRBV7-3 and TRBJ2-2): GAGVSQTPSNKVTEKGKYVELRCDPISGHTALYWYRQSLGQGPEFLIYFQGTGAADDSGLPNDRFFAVRPEGSVSTLKIQRTERGDSAVYLCASSPLTSGGSGELFFGEGSRLTVL.